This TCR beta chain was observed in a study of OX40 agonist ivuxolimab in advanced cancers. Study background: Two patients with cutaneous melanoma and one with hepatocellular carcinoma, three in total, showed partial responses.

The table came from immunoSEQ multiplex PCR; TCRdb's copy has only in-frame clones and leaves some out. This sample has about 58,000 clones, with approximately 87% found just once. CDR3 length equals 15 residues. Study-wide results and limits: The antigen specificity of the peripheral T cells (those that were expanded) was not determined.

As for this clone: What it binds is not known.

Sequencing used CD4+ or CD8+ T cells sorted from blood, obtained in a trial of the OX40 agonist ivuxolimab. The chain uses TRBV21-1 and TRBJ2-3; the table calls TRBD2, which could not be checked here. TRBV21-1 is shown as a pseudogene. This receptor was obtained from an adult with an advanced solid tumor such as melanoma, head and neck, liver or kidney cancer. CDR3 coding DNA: TGTGCCAGCAGTCAGGCTAGCGGTTTCCCAGATACGCAGTATTTT. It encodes CASSQASGFPDTQYF.